Below, 27 T cell receptor beta chains from the same sample are listed, as sequenced in a study of CD8+ T cells in alopecia areata (dated by TCRdb to the late 2010s). The library was obtained by the immunoSEQ multiplex PCR assay. RNA was extracted from all samples and reverse transcribed into cDNA, which served as template for TCR sequencing. TCRdb took this table from immuneACCESS and kept in-frame rearrangements with V and J called. Such tables lack part of the clones; where checked against another copy, unresolved V genes explain under half of the gap, and the rest is unexplained. Here the sample has 35,000 to 50,000 clones; approximately 92% occur a single time. The top ten clones comprise approximately 17% of the sample. Read against the paper, the sample's time point label means: 24 weeks on oral tofacitinib. The label giving this sample's treatment or condition can be read as: oral pan-JAK inhibitor, 5-10 mg twice daily.

This sample comprised CD8+ T cells sorted from blood, obtained at week 24, from a patient treated with tofacitinib. These TCRs come from a human donor with alopecia areata.

V usage is TRBV30 and J usage is TRBJ2-5; D unclear. V was clipped by 3 bases and J by 5 bases, with 10 bases between them. This CDR3 is built from 12 residues. The germline CDR1 and CDR2 sequences are GTSNPN and SVGIG (reference sequence). The CDR3 loop reads CAWRDDGETQYF. The CDR3 DNA reads TGTGCCTGGAGAGACGACGGTGAGACCCAGTACTTC.

In this sample, this clone turned up once. The CDR3 DNA sequence: TGTGCCAGCAGTTTACAGGAAAACACTGAAGCTTTCTTT. It encodes CASSLQENTEAFF. This chain uses TRBV28 with TRBJ1-1; D unresolved. The germline V gene has CDR1 MDHEN and CDR2 SYDVKM. Between the trimmed V and J ends, which lost 2 bases and 2 bases, there was a span of 6 bases. CDR3 length: 13 residues.

This clone was observed a handful of times. The rearrangement links TRBV29-1 to TRBJ2-7, with unresolved D. Trimming pared 7 bases from V and 4 bases from J, leaving 11 bases between. This CDR3 spans 11 amino acids. The V gene's germline CDR1 is SQVTM and CDR2 ANQGSEA. The CDR3 here is CSARLPYEQYF. CDR3 sequence (DNA): TGCAGCGCCCGTTTGCCGTACGAGCAGTACTTC.

V is TRBV27 and J is TRBJ2-7; 8 bases match TRBD1. This CDR3 comprises 14 residues. CDR1 and CDR2 (germline): MNHEY, SMNVEV (reference sequence). With V trimmed by 2 bases and J by 5 bases, 5 bases remained unmatched. The CDR3 here is CASSLGQGVHEQYF. In nucleotides, the CDR3 is TGTGCCAGCAGTTTAGGACAGGGTGTACACGAGCAGTACTTC.

The gene calls are TRBV7-9 and TRBJ2-5; 8 positions agree with TRBD2. CDR1 SEHNR and CDR2 FQNEAQ come from the germline V gene (reference sequence). The length of the CDR3 is 14 residues. The trim removed 5 bases at V and 3 bases at J, leaving 5 bases unmatched. The CDR3 DNA reads TGTGCCAGCAGCCAAAGCGGGAGAGAAGAGACCCAGTACTTC. Translation gives CASSQSGREETQYF.

The chain links TRBV7-9 to TRBJ2-1; D might be TRBD1 (5 bases). Trimming stripped 5 bases from V and 4 bases from J, with 9 bases between. CDR3 size: 13 residues. CDR1 SEHNR and CDR2 FQNEAQ come from the germline V gene (reference sequence). CDR3 amino acids: CASSPTGYNEQFF. CDR3 in DNA: TGTGCCAGCAGCCCCACAGGATACAATGAGCAGTTCTTC.

CDR3 nucleotides: TGTGCCAGCAGCCAAGATAGGGCCGCGGCTGAAGCTTTCTTT. Its translation: CASSQDRAAAEAFF. This sequence joins TRBV4-2 and TRBJ1-1; D not resolved. This CDR3 contains 14 residues. Germline CDR1 LGHNA, CDR2 YNFKEQ. Trimming took 0 bases from V and 6 from J, leaving 11 bases between them.

The CDR3 is CASSAALGGSYNEQFF. In nucleotides, the CDR3 is TGTGCCAGCAGCGCTGCATTAGGGGGCTCCTACAATGAGCAGTTCTTC. This chain joins TRBV27 and TRBJ2-1, with D maybe TRBD1 (6 bases). Germline loops: CDR1 MNHEY, CDR2 SMNVEV (reference sequence). This CDR3 has 16 amino acids. V shed 6 bases and J shed 0 bases, with 15 bases lying between them.

V usage is TRBV27 and J usage is TRBJ2-2, with D tentatively TRBD1 (6 bases). V was shortened by 3 bases and J by 6 bases, with 11 bases between the two germline ends. Germline CDR1 MNHEY, CDR2 SMNVEV (reference sequence). The CDR3 is 14 residues long. DNA for the CDR3: TGTGCCAGCAGTTTCCCAGGGGACCCCGGGGAGCTGTTTTTT. Its protein is CASSFPGDPGELFF.

V is TRBV7-9 and J is TRBJ2-1; D unresolved. CDR1 and CDR2 from the germline V gene are SEHNR and FQNEAQ (reference sequence). CDR3 length: 13 amino acids. With 5 bases removed from V and 7 bases from J, the gap between germline ends came to 12 bases. CDR3: CASSPPSDNEQFF. The CDR3 nucleotides are TGTGCCAGCAGCCCCCCTTCGGATAATGAGCAGTTCTTC. Using reference TRBV7-9 and TRBJ2-1 for the parts outside the CDR3, the full variable domain is DTGVSQNPRHKITKRGQNVTFRCDPISEHNRLYWYRQTLGQGPEFLTYFQNEAQLEKSRLLSDRFSAERPKGSFSTLEIQRTEQGDSAMYLCASSPPSDNEQFFGPGTRLTVL.

This clone appeared a single time. The rearrangement uses TRBV7-9 and TRBJ2-2; no reliable D call. This CDR3 region has 14 residues. V was pared by 4 bases and J by 8 bases, with 14 bases between. Germline CDR1 SEHNR, CDR2 FQNEAQ (reference sequence). Written as DNA, the CDR3 is TGTGCCAGCAGCTATGTGACCCCCGCTGGGGAGCTGTTTTTT. It codes for CASSYVTPAGELFF.

The count of this clone is one. The rearrangement uses TRBV7-8 and TRBJ2-7; D gene uncertain. V was clipped by 6 bases and J by 7 bases, with 16 bases between them. The V gene's germline CDR1 is SGHVS and CDR2 FQNEAQ. This CDR3 has 13 amino acids. CDR3 in DNA: TGTGCCAGCAGTTTGTCCCTTACTGCTGAGCAGTACTTC. This encodes CASSLSLTAEQYF.

The chain joins TRBV7-9 to TRBJ2-1; D might be TRBD2 (6 bases). V was trimmed by 5 bases and J by 4 bases, leaving 9 bases between them. The germline V gene has CDR1 SEHNR and CDR2 FQNEAQ (reference sequence). The CDR3 contains 13 residues. CDR3: CASSRGLYNEQFF. The CDR3, as DNA: TGTGCCAGCAGCCGGGGACTTTACAATGAGCAGTTCTTC.

The chain has TRBV7-9 and TRBJ2-5, with 12 bases identical to TRBD2. The germline gives CDR1 SEHNR, CDR2 FQNEAQ (reference sequence). The V gene end was trimmed by 5 bases and the J gene end by 0 bases; junction bases not matched to a gene: 4. The CDR3 contains 16 residues. CDR3 sequence (DNA): TGTGCCAGCAGCCCACGGACTAGCGGGGACCAAGAGACCCAGTACTTC. This encodes CASSPRTSGDQETQYF. The full variable domain, its missing parts supplied by reference TRBV7-9 and TRBJ2-5, is DTGVSQNPRHKITKRGQNVTFRCDPISEHNRLYWYRQTLGQGPEFLTYFQNEAQLEKSRLLSDRFSAERPKGSFSTLEIQRTEQGDSAMYLCASSPRTSGDQETQYFGPGTRLLVL.

The chain employs TRBV28 and TRBJ2-7; no clear D gene. With 3 bases removed from V and 6 bases from J, the gap between germline ends came to 6 bases. Germline lookup yields CDR1 MDHEN and CDR2 SYDVKM. The CDR3 extends over 11 amino acids. The CDR3 reads CASSFSTEQYF. Here the CDR3 DNA reads TGTGCCAGCAGTTTTTCAACCGAGCAGTACTTC. The variable domain in full, completed from reference TRBV28 and TRBJ2-7, reads DVKVTQSSRYLVKRTGEKVFLECVQDMDHENMFWYRQDPGLGLRLIYFSYDVKMKEKGDIPEGYSVSREKKERFSLILESASTNQTSMYLCASSFSTEQYFGPGTRLTVT.

J is TRBJ2-5 and V is TRBV7-2; D is ambiguous. CDR3 length equals 12 residues. CDR1 SGHTA and CDR2 FQGNSA come from the germline V gene. Between the trimmed V and J ends, which lost 5 bases and 5 bases, there was a span of 9 bases. As DNA, the CDR3 is TGTGCCAGCAGCCTTGGGGTCGAGACCCAGTACTTC. As protein: CASSLGVETQYF.

V usage is TRBV6-5 and J usage is TRBJ2-1; 7 bases map to TRBD1. CDR1 is MNHEY and CDR2 is SVGAGI in the germline V gene. This CDR3 region has 14 residues. V lost 6 bases, J lost 2 bases, and 4 bases stayed unmatched. The CDR3 nucleotides are TGTGCCAGCAGCGTGGGACAGCCCTACAATGAGCAGTTCTTC. It yields the protein CASSVGQPYNEQFF.

V gene TRBV6-5 combines with J gene TRBJ2-5; unclear D gene. The tail of the sequence fits TRBJ2-7 better, so the J call may be wrong. Germline V gene lookup returns CDR1 MNHEY and CDR2 SVGAGI. The CDR3 covers 14 residues. CDR3 DNA: TGTGCCAGCAGTACCGCGGACGGAGACTACGAGCAGTACTTC. As protein: CASSTADGDYEQYF.

This clone was observed a few times. V gene TRBV6-5 combines with J gene TRBJ2-1; no firm D call. This CDR3 contains 14 residues. The germline CDR1 and CDR2 sequences are MNHEY and SVGAGI. Trimming shortened V by 2 bases and J by 8 bases, and 13 bases separated the two germline ends. CDR3 loop: CASSYGQASDEQFF. As DNA, the CDR3 is TGTGCCAGCAGTTACGGGCAGGCCTCTGATGAGCAGTTCTTC.

The rearrangement uses TRBV7-9 and TRBJ1-1; D remains unclear. CDR3 size: 12 residues. From germline, CDR1 is SEHNR and CDR2 FQNEAQ (reference sequence). Trimming pared 8 bases from V and 11 bases from J, leaving 18 bases between. The CDR3 DNA is TGTGCCAGCTCCAATGGACCCTGGCGGGCTTTCTTT. Translation: CASSNGPWRAFF.

J is TRBJ2-3 and V is TRBV27; 9 bases match TRBD2. CDR3 length: 16 amino acids. Germline CDR1 reads MNHEY; CDR2 reads SMNVEV (reference sequence). Trimming removed 4 bases from V and 3 bases from J; junction bases left unmatched: 8. The CDR3 DNA follows: TGTGCCAGCAGTTCGGTAGCGGGGGTCATAACAGATACGCAGTATTTT. It yields the protein CASSSVAGVITDTQYF.

V and J are TRBV5-6 and TRBJ2-5, with D possibly being TRBD1 (6 bases). CDR1 and CDR2 (germline): SGHDT, YYEEEE. The CDR3 has 15 amino acids. Trimming took 0 bases from V and 1 from J, leaving 10 bases between them. The CDR3 reads CASSLGQAPQETQYF. In nucleotides, the CDR3 is TGTGCCAGCAGCTTGGGACAGGCCCCCCAAGAGACCCAGTACTTC.

The chain is built from TRBV19 and TRBJ1-5, with 8 bases fitting TRBD1. V shed 4 bases and J 5 bases; nucleotides not matched to a gene: 4. Germline CDR1 reads LNHDA; CDR2 reads SQIVND (reference sequence). The CDR3 length is 14 residues. CDR3 loop: CASSTDRGYQPQHF. The CDR3 region has the DNA TGTGCCAGTAGTACCGACAGGGGATATCAGCCCCAGCATTTT.

The chain couples TRBV7-9 to TRBJ1-1; D may be TRBD1 (5 bases). V was cut by 1 base and J by 8 bases, with 17 bases left in between. The CDR3 is 15 amino acids. The V gene's germline CDR1 is SEHNR and CDR2 FQNEAQ (reference sequence). CDR3 loop: CASSLDETRGGEAFF. DNA for the CDR3: TGTGCCAGCAGCTTAGACGAGACGAGGGGTGGGGAAGCTTTCTTT.

The J gene is TRBJ1-1, the V gene TRBV14, with 9 bases matching TRBD1. This CDR3 contains 15 residues. V dropped 7 bases and J dropped 3; count of bases not matched to a gene: 9. Germline loops: CDR1 SGHDN, CDR2 FVKESK. CDR3 nucleotide sequence: TGTGCCAGCATCGAAACAGGGGGCGAGGACACTGAAGCTTTCTTT. It codes for CASIETGGEDTEAFF.

The gene calls are TRBV7-8 and TRBJ1-5; the D gene is possibly TRBD1 (5 bases). There are 15 residues in the CDR3. Trimming shortened V by 1 base and J by 7 bases, and 14 bases separated the two germline ends. From germline, CDR1 is SGHVS and CDR2 FQNEAQ. The CDR3 bases are TGTGCCAGCAGCTTAGGTCCAGGGTGGGTGCAGCCCCAGCATTTT. Residues: CASSLGPGWVQPQHF.

The chain carries TRBV28 and TRBJ2-4; TRBD1 agrees at 8 bases. The CDR3 covers 16 residues. The germline V gene encodes CDR1 MDHEN and CDR2 SYDVKM. With 3 bases clipped from V and 1 base from J, the junction kept 5 bases outside the gene matches. The CDR3 bases are TGTGCCAGCAGTTTTAGGACAGGGCTGGCCAAAAACATTCAGTACTTC. Its protein is CASSFRTGLAKNIQYF.